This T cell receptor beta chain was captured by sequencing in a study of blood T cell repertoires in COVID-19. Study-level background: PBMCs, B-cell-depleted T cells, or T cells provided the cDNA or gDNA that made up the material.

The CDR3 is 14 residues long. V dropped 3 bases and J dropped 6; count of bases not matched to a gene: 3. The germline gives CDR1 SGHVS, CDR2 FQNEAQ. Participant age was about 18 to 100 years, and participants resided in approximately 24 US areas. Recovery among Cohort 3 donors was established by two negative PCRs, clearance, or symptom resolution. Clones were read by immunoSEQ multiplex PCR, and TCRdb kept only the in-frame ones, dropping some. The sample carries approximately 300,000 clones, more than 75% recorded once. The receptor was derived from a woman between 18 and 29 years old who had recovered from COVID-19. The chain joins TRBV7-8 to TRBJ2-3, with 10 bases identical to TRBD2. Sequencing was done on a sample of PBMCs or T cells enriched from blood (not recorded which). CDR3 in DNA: TGTGCCAGCAGCTTTGGGACTAGCGTCGATACGCAGTATTTT. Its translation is CASSFGTSVDTQYF.